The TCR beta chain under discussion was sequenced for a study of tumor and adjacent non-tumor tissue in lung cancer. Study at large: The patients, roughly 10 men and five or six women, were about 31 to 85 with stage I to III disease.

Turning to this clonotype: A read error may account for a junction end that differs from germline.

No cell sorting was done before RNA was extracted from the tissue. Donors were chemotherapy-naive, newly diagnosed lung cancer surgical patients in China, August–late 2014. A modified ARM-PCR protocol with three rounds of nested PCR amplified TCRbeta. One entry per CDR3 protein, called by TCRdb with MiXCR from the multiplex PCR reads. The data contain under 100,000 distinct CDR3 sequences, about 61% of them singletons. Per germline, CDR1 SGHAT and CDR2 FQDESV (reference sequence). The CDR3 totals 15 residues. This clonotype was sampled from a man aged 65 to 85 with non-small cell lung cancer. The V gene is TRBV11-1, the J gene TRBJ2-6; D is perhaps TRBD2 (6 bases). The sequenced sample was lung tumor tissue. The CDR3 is CVSSLARAESNVLTF. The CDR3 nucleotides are TGTGTCAGCAGCCTAGCGAGGGCAGAAAGTAACGTCCTAACTTTC.